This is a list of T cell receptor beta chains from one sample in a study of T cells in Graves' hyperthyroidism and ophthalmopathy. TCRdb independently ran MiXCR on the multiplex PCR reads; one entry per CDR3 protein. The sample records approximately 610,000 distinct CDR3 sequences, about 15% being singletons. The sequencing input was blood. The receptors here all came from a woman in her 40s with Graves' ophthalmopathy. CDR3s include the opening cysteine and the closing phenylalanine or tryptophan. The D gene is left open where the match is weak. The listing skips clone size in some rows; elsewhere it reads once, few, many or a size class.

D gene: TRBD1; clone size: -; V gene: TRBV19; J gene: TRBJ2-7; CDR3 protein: CASSIIGQGARYEQYF; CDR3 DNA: TGTGCCAGTAGTATAATAGGACAGGGGGCGCGTTACGAGCAGTACTTC
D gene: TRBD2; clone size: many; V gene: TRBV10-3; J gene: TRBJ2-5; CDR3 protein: CAISPAGLAAQETQYF; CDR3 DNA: TGTGCCATCAGTCCCGCCGGACTAGCGGCCCAAGAGACCCAGTACTTC
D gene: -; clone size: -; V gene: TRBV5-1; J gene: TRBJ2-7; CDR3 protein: CASSLMAGAPLIEQYF; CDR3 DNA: TGCGCCAGCAGCTTGATGGCAGGGGCCCCGCTAATAGAGCAGTACTTC
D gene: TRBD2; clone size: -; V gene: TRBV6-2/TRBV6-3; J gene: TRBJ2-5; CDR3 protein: CASSYGGLAGPRETQYF; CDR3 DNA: TGTGCCAGCAGTTACGGGGGACTAGCGGGACCGAGGGAGACCCAGTACTTC
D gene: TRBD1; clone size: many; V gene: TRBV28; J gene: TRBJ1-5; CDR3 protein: CASSGTGAQPQHF; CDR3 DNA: TGTGCCAGCAGTGGGACAGGGGCCCAGCCCCAGCATTTT
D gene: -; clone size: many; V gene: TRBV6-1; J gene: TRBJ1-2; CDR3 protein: CASSVPPGGHSYGYTF; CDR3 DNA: TGTGCCAGCAGTGTTCCTCCGGGAGGACATTCCTATGGCTACACCTTC
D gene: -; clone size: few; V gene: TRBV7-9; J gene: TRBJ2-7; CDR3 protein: CASSTATYEQYF; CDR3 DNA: TGTGCCAGTTCGACAGCCACCTACGAGCAGTACTTC
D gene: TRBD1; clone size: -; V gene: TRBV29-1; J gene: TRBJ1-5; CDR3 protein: CSVDTGVGQPQHF; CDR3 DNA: TGCAGCGTTGATACAGGGGTTGGTCAGCCCCAGCATTTT
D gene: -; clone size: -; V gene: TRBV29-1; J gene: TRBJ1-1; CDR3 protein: CSDFQRGLTEAFF; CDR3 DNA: TGCAGCGACTTCCAGCGGGGGCTCACTGAAGCTTTCTTT
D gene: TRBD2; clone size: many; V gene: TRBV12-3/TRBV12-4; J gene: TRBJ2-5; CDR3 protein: CASRPPVLRLAGEETQYF; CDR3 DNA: TGTGCCAGCAGGCCACCCGTCCTCCGACTAGCGGGCGAAGAGACCCAGTACTTC
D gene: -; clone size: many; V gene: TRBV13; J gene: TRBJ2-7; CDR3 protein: CASSRIRDEQYF; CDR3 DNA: TGTGCCAGCAGCCGGATAAGGGACGAGCAGTACTTC
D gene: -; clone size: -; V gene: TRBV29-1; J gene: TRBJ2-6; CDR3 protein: CSVRAGANVLTF; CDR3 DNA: TGCAGCGTCAGGGCTGGGGCCAACGTCCTGACTTTC
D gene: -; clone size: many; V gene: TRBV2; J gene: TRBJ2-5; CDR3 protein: CASHLLPGQTQYF; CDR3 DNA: TGTGCCAGCCATTTGCTGCCGGGCCAGACCCAGTACTTC
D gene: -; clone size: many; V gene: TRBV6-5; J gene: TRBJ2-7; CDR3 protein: CASNRAPEQYF; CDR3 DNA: TGTGCCAGCAACCGCGCACCCGAGCAGTACTTC
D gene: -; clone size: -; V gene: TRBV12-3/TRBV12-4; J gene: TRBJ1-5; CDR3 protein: CASSITVGQPQHF; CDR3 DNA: TGTGCCAGCAGTATTACCGTTGGGCAGCCCCAGCATTTT
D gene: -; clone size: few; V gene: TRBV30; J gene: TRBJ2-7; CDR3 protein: CAWTLLGSYEQYF; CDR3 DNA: TGTGCCTGGACCCTCCTGGGATCCTACGAGCAGTACTTC
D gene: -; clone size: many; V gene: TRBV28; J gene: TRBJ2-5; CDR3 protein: CASSLIRQYQETQYF; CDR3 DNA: TGTGCCAGCAGTTTAATCCGGCAGTACCAAGAGACCCAGTACTTC
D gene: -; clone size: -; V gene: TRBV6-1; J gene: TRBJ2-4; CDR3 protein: CASSRDGNWAKNIQYF; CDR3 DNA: TGTGCCAGCAGTAGGGACGGTAATTGGGCCAAAAACATTCAGTACTTC
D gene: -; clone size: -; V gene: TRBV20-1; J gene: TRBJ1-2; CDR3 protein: CSARDRLGTITF; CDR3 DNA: TGCAGTGCTAGAGACAGATTAGGGACAATCACCTTC
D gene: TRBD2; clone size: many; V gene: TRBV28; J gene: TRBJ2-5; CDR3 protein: CASTHNGPSGRETQYF; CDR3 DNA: TGTGCCAGCACCCACAACGGACCTAGCGGGAGGGAGACCCAGTACTTC
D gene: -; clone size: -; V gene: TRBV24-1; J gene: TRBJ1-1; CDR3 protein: CATSDSRTFDTEAFF; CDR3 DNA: TGTGCCACCAGTGATTCGAGGACATTTGACACTGAAGCTTTCTTT
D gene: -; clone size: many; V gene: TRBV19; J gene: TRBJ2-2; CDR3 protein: CASSTQGFNTGELFF; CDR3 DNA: TGTGCCAGTAGTACACAGGGCTTTAACACCGGGGAGCTGTTTTTT
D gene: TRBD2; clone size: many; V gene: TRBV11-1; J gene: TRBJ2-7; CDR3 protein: CASSQLAGGGDYEQYF; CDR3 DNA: TGTGCCAGCAGCCAGTTGGCGGGGGGCGGCGACTACGAGCAGTACTTC
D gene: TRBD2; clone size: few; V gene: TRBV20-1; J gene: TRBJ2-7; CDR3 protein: CSANALAGGGNYEQYF; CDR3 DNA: TGCAGTGCTAACGCGCTAGCGGGAGGAGGGAACTACGAGCAGTACTTC
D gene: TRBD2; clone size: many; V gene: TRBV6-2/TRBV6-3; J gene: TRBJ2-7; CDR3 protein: CASSSPLAAHSYEQYF; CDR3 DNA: TGTGCCAGCAGTTCCCCCCTAGCGGCGCACTCCTACGAGCAGTACTTC